Listed here are 18 T cell receptor beta chains from one sample, sequenced in a study of beta chain features in type 1 diabetes. These receptors have no known antigen. The authors reverse transcribed all of the isolated RNA, so sequencing captured expressed TCRB transcripts. Some clones are missing from TCRdb's copy, which holds only in-frame ones; the method was immunoSEQ multiplex PCR. The top ten clones hold approximately 0.018% of a sample with about 240,000 clones, more than 11% of them seen once. Study-level results: In all four CD4+ subsets, TCRB CDR3 length was significantly, moderately reduced in type 1 diabetes.

The sequenced sample consisted of naive CD4+ T cells from blood. The receptors derive from a man aged 25 to 45 with type 1 diabetes.

V and J are TRBV19 and TRBJ2-7; 11 nucleotides line up with TRBD1. With 3 bases clipped from V and 2 bases from J, the junction kept 3 bases outside the gene matches. The CDR3 covers 15 residues. From germline, CDR1 is LNHDA and CDR2 SQIVND (reference sequence). In DNA form, the CDR3 reads TGTGCCAGTAGTATGCCGGGACAGGGGGCCTACGAGCAGTACTTC. Translation gives CASSMPGQGAYEQYF.

This clone was counted only a few times. The chain joins TRBV9 to TRBJ2-3; D is ambiguous. CDR1 is SGDLS and CDR2 is YYNGEE in the germline V gene. V was pared by 1 base and J by 2 bases, with 11 bases between. This CDR3 contains 15 residues. CDR3 region: CASSVTPRVTDTQYF. The CDR3 nucleotides are TGTGCCAGCAGCGTAACCCCGCGCGTCACAGATACGCAGTATTTT.

The chain links TRBV5-1 to TRBJ2-2; 15 positions match TRBD2. Germline CDR1 reads SGHRS; CDR2 reads YFSETQ. J gave up 3 bases and V 6 bases, and 6 bases lay outside the gene matches. The CDR3 runs to 17 residues. The chain's CDR3 is CASTFRTSGRDTGELFF. The DNA of the CDR3 is TGCGCCAGCACCTTCAGGACTAGCGGGAGGGACACCGGGGAGCTGTTTTTT.

This clone was recorded a few times. The V and J genes are TRBV9 and TRBJ2-7; TRBD1 might be the D (5 bases). The CDR3 has 15 amino acids. Germline V CDR1 and CDR2: SGDLS, YYNGEE. V lost 0 bases and J lost 5, with 15 bases in between. Here the CDR3 DNA reads TGTGCCAGCAGCGTAGGGGGCCCATTCCGCGACGAGCAGTACTTC. Its protein product is CASSVGGPFRDEQYF.

The gene calls are TRBV5-1 and TRBJ1-2, with a weak D call TRBD1 (6 bases). This CDR3 is built from 14 residues. V was clipped by 4 bases and J by 12 bases, with 22 bases between them. Germline lookup yields CDR1 SGHRS and CDR2 YFSETQ. CDR3 sequence: CASSLRGGAPENTF. The CDR3 nucleotides read TGCGCCAGCAGCCTCCGAGGGGGAGCCCCAGAGAACACCTTC.

This clone has only a few counts. The chain combines TRBV29-1 with TRBJ1-1; D might be TRBD1 (6 bases). Germline lookup yields CDR1 SQVTM and CDR2 ANQGSEA. V was clipped by 6 bases and J by 4 bases, with 15 bases between them. The CDR3 covers 13 residues. The CDR3 here is CSVVRGGSTEAFF. Written as DNA, the CDR3 is TGCAGCGTAGTCAGGGGTGGAAGCACTGAAGCTTTCTTT.

This clone was seen a few times. The chain carries TRBV19 and TRBJ1-5, with 10 bases fitting TRBD1. The V and J ends lost 7 bases and 2 bases, in that order; junction bases with no gene match: 8. Germline CDR1 LNHDA, CDR2 SQIVND (reference sequence). The CDR3 covers 16 residues. The CDR3 region is CASTPLDRGGNQPQHF. Here the CDR3 DNA reads TGTGCCAGTACCCCCTTGGACAGGGGGGGCAATCAGCCCCAGCATTTT. The whole variable domain, remainder taken from reference TRBV19 and TRBJ1-5, is DGGITQSPKYLFRKEGQNVTLSCEQNLNHDAMYWYRQDPGQGLRLIYYSQIVNDFQKGDIAEGYSVSREKKESFPLTVTSAQKNPTAFYLCASTPLDRGGNQPQHFGDGTRLSIL.

The table lists this clone with a few counts. This chain joins TRBV15 and TRBJ2-2; tentatively, D is TRBD2 (6 bases). The CDR3 sequence is 16 residues long. Germline CDR1 is LNHNV and CDR2 is YYDKDF (reference sequence). Trimming left V 0 bases short and J 5 bases short, with 13 bases between. CDR3 nucleotides: TGTGCCACCAGCAGAGATACCGGGGGAGAGACCGGGGAGCTGTTTTTT. Its translation: CATSRDTGGETGELFF.

The chain uses TRBV30 and TRBJ1-5; D is unresolved. Germline V gives CDR1 GTSNPN, CDR2 SVGIG (reference sequence). The CDR3 runs to 13 residues. V was pared by 0 bases and J by 12 bases, with 15 bases between. The CDR3 is CAWSVRGRGRQHF. The CDR3 coding sequence is TGTGCCTGGAGTGTACGGGGTCGAGGCCGCCAGCATTTT. Supplemented by reference TRBV30 and TRBJ1-5, the full variable domain reads SQTIHQWPATLVQPVGSPLSLECTVEGTSNPNLYWYRQAAGRGLQLLFYSVGIGQISSEVPQNLSASRPQDRQFILSSKKLLLSDSGFYLCAWSVRGRGRQHFGDGTRLSIL.

This clone was found once. The V gene is TRBV6-1, the J gene TRBJ1-5, with 8 bases that match TRBD1. Germline-derived CDR1 and CDR2 are MNHNS and SASEGT. The V segment lost 6 bases and the J segment 4 bases; nucleotides outside the gene matches: 5. The CDR3 totals 14 residues. The CDR3 bases are TGTGCCAGCAGCCGGACAGGGACAAATCAGCCCCAGCATTTT. Translating it yields CASSRTGTNQPQHF.

This clone was picked up a small number of times. CDR3 in DNA: TGTGCCTGGAGTGTGAGGCAGGGGAGCAATCAGCCCCAGCATTTT. It encodes CAWSVRQGSNQPQHF. The rearrangement links TRBV30 to TRBJ1-5; TRBD1 is a possible D gene (6 bases). V was trimmed by 0 bases and J by 1 base, leaving 10 bases between them. Germline lookup yields CDR1 GTSNPN and CDR2 SVGIG (reference sequence). The CDR3 length is 15 residues.

A few counts support this clone. The V gene is TRBV28, the J gene TRBJ2-7; 9 bases are shared with TRBD1. The CDR3 extends over 15 amino acids. Per the germline V gene, CDR1 is MDHEN and CDR2 is SYDVKM. Trimming removed 6 bases from V and 2 bases from J; junction bases left unmatched: 8. CDR3 loop: CASSKPGQGTYEQYF. CDR3 in DNA: TGTGCCAGCAGCAAACCTGGACAGGGGACCTACGAGCAGTACTTC.

In its sample, this clone was seen a few times. The chain combines TRBV7-9 with TRBJ2-7; 10 bases agree with TRBD2. The CDR3 totals 14 residues. Germline CDR1 and CDR2: SEHNR and FQNEAQ (reference sequence). V lost 4 bases to trimming and J lost 9 bases; unmatched junction nucleotides: 9. CDR3 residues: CASSSSGGHTGQYF. The CDR3 nucleotides read TGTGCCAGCAGCTCTAGCGGGGGACATACTGGGCAGTACTTC.

This clone was seen a handful of times. The genes are TRBV2 and TRBJ2-7; weak D call: TRBD1 (6 bases). CDR1 is SNHLY, CDR2 FYNNEI, per germline. The CDR3 spans 14 residues. V was shortened by 6 bases and J by 2 bases, with 14 bases between the two germline ends. The CDR3 DNA reads TGTGCCAGCAGGGCCTTGGCAGGGGCCTACGAGCAGTACTTC. It codes for CASRALAGAYEQYF.

V is TRBV7-2 and J is TRBJ2-1; 7 nucleotides match TRBD2. The V segment lost 5 bases and the J segment 6 bases; nucleotides outside the gene matches: 13. The CDR3 has 16 residues. Looked up from germline, CDR1 is SGHTA and CDR2 is FQGNSA. The CDR3 spells CASSDPGTTKRNEQFF. CDR3 DNA sequence: TGTGCCAGCAGCGATCCCGGGACTACGAAACGCAATGAGCAGTTCTTC.

The sample holds a few counts of this clone. Here the CDR3 reads CASSRLTTGPYGYTF. CDR3 coding DNA: TGTGCCAGCAGCCGACTCACAACAGGGCCCTATGGCTACACCTTC. V usage is TRBV9 and J usage is TRBJ1-2; the D gene is possibly TRBD1 (6 bases). V was pared by 4 bases and J by 4 bases, with 17 bases between. The CDR3 spans 15 residues. Germline V gene sequence: CDR1 SGDLS, CDR2 YYNGEE.

A few counts support this clone. The chain links TRBV5-1 to TRBJ2-5; D gene ambiguous. The CDR3 is 17 amino acids. Trimming cost V 2 bases and J 1 base, with 18 bases left between them. In germline, CDR1 is SGHRS, CDR2 YFSETQ. In DNA form, the CDR3 reads TGCGCCAGCAGCTTAATGGGCAGCTCCTCAGTCCAAGAGACCCAGTACTTC. Encoded protein: CASSLMGSSSVQETQYF.

In this sample, this clone turned up once. CDR3 in amino acids: CASSSSGTGTYEQYF. CDR3 DNA sequence: TGTGCCAGCAGCTCCTCCGGGACAGGAACCTACGAGCAGTACTTC. The chain combines TRBV5-6 with TRBJ2-7; 8 nucleotides match TRBD1. This CDR3 has 15 amino acids. Germline loops: CDR1 SGHDT, CDR2 YYEEEE. Germline trimming cut 3 bases from V and 2 bases from J; bases unmatched to any gene: 7.